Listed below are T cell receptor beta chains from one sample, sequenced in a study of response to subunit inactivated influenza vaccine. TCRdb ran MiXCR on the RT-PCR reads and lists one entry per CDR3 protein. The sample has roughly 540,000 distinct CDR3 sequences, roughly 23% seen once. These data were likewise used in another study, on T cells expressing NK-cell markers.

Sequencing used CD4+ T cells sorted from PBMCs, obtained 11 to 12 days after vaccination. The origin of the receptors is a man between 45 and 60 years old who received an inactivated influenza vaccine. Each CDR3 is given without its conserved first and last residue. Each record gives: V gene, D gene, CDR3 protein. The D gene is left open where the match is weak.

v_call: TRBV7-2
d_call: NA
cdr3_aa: ASSPSAGLNYEQY

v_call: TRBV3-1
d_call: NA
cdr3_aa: ASSQMGANTEAF

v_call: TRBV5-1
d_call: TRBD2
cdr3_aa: ASSLVLAGGGNEQF

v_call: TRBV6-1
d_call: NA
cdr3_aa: VQTETLSYEQY

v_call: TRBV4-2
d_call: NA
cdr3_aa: ASSNEDGSYNEQF

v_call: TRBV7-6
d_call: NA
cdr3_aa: ASSDAGPPRQY

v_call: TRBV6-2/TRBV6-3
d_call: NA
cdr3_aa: ASSWSSTSDTQY

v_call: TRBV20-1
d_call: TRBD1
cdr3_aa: SARRGSGGRNTQY

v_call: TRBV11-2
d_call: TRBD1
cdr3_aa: ASSLDKIQGNTTSNEQF

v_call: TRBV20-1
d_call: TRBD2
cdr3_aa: SALGLGNADTQY

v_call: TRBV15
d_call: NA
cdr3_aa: ATSSLPGTGTNEQF

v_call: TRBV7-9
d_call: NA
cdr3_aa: ATQTGSGNQPQH

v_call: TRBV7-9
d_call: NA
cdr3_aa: ASSLAIGTYNEQF

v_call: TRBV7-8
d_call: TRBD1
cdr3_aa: ASSIMYRGLHSGANVLT

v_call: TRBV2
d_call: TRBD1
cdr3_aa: ASRTGTGIHEQY

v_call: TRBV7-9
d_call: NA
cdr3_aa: ASSFLGPNEKLF

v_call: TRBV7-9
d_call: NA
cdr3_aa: ASSLARGSTLDEQF

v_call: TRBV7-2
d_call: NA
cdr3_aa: ASSLAFPWDIQY

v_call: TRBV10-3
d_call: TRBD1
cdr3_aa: AISDSLTGYEQY

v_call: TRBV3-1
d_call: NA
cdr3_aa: ASSMLSYEQY

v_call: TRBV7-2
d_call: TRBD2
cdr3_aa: ASSPAGLAGTEQY

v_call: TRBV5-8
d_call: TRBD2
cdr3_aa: ASSWTSGSSSTQY

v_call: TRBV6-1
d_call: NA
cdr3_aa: ASSPQDRGWAF

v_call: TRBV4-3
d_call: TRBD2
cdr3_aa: ASSQGTSGSFAYNEQF

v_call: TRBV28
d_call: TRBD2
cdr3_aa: ASSLAGTSSYNEQF

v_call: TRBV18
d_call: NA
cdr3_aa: ASSPGTDEAF

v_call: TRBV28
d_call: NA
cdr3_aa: ASTTSQETQY

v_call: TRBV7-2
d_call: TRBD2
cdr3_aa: ASSSQRGSTDTQY

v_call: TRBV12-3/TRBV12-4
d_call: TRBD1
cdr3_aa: ASSYAGQGREQY

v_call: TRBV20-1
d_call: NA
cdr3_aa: SARDGFNEQF

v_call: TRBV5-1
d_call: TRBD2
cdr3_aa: ASSLEAGSTDTQY

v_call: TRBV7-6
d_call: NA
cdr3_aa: ASSPRGGLTDTQY

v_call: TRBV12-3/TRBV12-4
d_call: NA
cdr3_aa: ASTGGLGQTQY

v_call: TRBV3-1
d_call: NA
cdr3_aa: ASSPSGLTGGEQF

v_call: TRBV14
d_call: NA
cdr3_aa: ASSQQQGPQAF

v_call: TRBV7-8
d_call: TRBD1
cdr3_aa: ASSLGAGGNSPLH

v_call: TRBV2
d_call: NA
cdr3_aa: ASSTRLEQY

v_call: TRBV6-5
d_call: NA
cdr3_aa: ASSSEARQQY

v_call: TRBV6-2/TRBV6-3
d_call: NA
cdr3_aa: ASSYSMRQAGVPEQY

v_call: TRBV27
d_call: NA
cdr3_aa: ASSKDRTGEQF

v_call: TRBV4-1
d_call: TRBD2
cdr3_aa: ASSQEFPSGRIPSYEQY

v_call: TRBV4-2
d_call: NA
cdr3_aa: ASSQDIQGNQPQH

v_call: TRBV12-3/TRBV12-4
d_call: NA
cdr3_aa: ASTYLISYNEQF

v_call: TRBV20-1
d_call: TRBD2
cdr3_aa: SARTSGASSYNEQF

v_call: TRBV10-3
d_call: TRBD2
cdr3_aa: AISESIRGRGYEQY

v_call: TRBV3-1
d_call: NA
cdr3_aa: ASSQVRTANTGELF